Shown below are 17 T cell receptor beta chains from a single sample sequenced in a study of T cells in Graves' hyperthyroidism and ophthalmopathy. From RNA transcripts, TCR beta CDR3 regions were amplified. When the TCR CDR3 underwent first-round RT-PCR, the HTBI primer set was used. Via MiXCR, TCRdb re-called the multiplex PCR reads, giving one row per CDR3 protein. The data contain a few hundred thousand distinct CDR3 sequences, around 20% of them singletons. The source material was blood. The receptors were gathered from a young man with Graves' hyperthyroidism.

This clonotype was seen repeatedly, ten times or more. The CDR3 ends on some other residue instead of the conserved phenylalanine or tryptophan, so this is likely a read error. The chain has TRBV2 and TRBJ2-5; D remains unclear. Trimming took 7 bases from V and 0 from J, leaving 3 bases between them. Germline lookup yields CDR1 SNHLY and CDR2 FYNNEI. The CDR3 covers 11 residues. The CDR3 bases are TGTGCCAGCAAGTACCAAGAGACCCAGTACCTC. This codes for CASKYQETQYL.

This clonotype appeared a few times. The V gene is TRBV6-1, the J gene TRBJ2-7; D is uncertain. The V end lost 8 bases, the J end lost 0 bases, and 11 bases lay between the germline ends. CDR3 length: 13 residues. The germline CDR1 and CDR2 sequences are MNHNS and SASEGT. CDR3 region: CASLVRSSYEQYF. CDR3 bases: TGTGCCAGCTTGGTCCGGAGCTCCTACGAGCAGTACTTC.

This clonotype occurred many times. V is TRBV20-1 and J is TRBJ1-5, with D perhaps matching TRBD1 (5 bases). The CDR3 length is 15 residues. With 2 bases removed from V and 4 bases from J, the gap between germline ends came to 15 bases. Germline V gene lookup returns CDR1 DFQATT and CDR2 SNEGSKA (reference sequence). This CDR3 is CSARQGTGSNQPQHF. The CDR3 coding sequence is TGCAGTGCTAGACAGGGCACCGGATCTAATCAGCCCCAGCATTTT.

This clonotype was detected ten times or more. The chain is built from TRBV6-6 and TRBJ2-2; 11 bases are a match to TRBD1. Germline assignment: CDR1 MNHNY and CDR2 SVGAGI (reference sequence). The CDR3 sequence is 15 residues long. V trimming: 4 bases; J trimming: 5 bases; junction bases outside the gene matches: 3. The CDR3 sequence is CASSSGQGGTGELFF. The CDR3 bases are TGTGCCAGCAGTTCGGGACAGGGGGGAACCGGGGAGCTGTTTTTT.

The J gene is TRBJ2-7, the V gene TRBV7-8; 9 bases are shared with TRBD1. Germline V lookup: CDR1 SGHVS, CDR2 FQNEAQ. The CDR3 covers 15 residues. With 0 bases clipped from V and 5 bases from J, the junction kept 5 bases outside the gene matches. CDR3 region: CASSLAHRDRDEQYF. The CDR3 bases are TGTGCCAGCAGCTTAGCTCACCGGGACAGGGACGAGCAGTACTTC.

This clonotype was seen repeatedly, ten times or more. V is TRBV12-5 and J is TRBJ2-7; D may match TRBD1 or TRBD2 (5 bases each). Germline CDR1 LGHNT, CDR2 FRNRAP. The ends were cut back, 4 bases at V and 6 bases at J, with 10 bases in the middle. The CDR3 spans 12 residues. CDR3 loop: CASGSGALEQYF. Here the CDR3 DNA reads TGTGCTAGTGGTTCCGGGGCTCTCGAGCAGTACTTC.

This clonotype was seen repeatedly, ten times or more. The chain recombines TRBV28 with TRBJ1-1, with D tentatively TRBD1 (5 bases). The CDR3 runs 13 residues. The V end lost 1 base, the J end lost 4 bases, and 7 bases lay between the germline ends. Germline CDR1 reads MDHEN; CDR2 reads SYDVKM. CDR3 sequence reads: CASSLLGTTEAFF. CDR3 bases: TGTGCCAGCAGTTTATTGGGGACCACTGAAGCTTTCTTT.

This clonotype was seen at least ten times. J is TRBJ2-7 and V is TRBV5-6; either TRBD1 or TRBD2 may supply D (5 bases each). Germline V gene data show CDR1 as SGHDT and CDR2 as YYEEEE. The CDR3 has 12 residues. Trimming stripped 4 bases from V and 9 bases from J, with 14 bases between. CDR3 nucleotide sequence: TGTGCCAGCAGCCCGGGACGGCTGGGGCAGTACTTC. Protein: CASSPGRLGQYF.

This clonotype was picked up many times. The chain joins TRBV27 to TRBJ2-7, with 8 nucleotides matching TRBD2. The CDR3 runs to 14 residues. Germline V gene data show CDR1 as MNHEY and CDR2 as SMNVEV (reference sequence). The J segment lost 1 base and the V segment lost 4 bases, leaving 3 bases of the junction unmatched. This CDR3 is CASSWAGGSYEQYF. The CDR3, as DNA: TGTGCCAGCAGTTGGGCGGGGGGTTCCTACGAGCAGTACTTC.

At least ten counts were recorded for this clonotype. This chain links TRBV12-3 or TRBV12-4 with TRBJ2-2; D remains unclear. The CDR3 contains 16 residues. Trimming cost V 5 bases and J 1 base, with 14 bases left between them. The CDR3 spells CASSPFNTGNTGELFF. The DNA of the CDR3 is TGTGCCAGCAGTCCCTTCAACACTGGGAACACCGGGGAGCTGTTTTTT.

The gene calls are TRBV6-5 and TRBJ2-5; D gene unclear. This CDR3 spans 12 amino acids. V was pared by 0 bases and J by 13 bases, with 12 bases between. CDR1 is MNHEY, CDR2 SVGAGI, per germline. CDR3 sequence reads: CASSYSTQARYF. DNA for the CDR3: TGTGCCAGCAGTTACTCGACCCAAGCTAGGTACTTC.

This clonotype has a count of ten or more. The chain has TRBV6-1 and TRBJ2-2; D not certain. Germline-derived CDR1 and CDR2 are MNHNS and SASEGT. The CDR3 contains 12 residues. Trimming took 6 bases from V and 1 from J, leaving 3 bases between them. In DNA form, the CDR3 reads TGTGCCAGCAGCCAGAACACCGGGGAGCTGTTTTTT. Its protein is CASSQNTGELFF.

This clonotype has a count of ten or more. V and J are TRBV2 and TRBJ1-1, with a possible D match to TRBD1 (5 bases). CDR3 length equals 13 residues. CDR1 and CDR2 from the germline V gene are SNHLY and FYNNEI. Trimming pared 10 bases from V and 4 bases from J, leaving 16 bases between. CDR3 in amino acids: CATQLDGGTEAFF. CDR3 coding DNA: TGTGCCACCCAATTGGACGGGGGCACTGAAGCTTTCTTT.

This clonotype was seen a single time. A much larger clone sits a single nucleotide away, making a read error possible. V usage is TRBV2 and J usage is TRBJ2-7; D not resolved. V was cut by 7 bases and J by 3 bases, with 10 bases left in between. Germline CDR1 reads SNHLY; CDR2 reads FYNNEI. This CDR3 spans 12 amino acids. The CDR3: CASKGSYYEQYF. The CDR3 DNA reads TGTGCCAGCAAAGGCAGCTACTACGAGCAGTACTTC.

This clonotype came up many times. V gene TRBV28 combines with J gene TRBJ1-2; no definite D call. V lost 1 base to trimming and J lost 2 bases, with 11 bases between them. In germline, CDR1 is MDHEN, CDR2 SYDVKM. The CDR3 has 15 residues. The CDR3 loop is CASSLFFEFNYGYTF. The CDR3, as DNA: TGTGCCAGCAGTTTATTTTTTGAGTTCAACTATGGCTACACCTTC.

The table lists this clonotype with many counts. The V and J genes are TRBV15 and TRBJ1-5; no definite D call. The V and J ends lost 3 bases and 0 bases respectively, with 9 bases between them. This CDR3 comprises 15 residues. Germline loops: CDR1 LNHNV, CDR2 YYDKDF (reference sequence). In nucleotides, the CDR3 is TGTGCCACCAGCAGGTGGAATAATAGCAATCAGCCCCAGCATTTT. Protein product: CATSRWNNSNQPQHF.

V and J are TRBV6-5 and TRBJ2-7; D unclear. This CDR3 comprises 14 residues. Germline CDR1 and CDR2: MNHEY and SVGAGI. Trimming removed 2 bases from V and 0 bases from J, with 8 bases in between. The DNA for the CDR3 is TGTGCCAGCAGTTACGTCCGGAGCTCCTACGAGCAGTACTTC. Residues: CASSYVRSSYEQYF.